The entry below describes one TCR beta chain. This specimen comes from a study of shared clonotypes between healthy human individuals. Study summary: Plates per donor: three CD4 naive, three CD4 memory, two CD8 naive, one CD8 memory.

The donor population consisted of healthy HIV-negative adults with no recent acute infections or vaccinations. CDR3 length: 11 amino acids. Germline V gene data show CDR1 as SGHRS and CDR2 as YFSETQ. The V end was cut by 3 bases, the J end by 3 bases, with 4 bases between. For sorted subsets, approximately 200 ng DNA per replicate equaled 33,000 or so T cell genomes. Generated by immunoSEQ multiplex PCR, the TCRdb table keeps only in-frame clones and is missing some. The sample includes millions of clones, approximately 93% of them seen just once. The rearrangement joins TRBV5-1 to TRBJ2-7; D unclear. The sample was naive CD4+ T cells from PBMCs. Subset specified: CD45RA+ positively selected. The clonotype was recovered from a young man in good health. Some clones in this sample may be carry-over from other donors' samples. This CDR3 reads CASSWYYEQYF. As DNA, the CDR3 is TGCGCCAGCAGCTGGTACTACGAGCAGTACTTC.